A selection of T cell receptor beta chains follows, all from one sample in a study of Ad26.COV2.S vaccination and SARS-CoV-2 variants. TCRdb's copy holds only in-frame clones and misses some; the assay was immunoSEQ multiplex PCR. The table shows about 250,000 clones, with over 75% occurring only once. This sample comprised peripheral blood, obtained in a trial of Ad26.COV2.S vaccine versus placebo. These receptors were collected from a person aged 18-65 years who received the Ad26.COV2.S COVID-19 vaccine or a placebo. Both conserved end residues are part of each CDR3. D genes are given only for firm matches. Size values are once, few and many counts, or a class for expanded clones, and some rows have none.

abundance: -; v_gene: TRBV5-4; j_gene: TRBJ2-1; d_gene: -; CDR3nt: TGTGCCAGCAGCCTGGGGGGGGGCAGGAACAATGAGCAGTTCTTC; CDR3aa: CASSLGGGRNNEQFF
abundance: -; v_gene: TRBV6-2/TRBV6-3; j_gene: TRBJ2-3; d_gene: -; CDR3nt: TGTGCCAGCAGTTTAACCACAGATACGCAGTATTTT; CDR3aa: CASSLTTDTQYF
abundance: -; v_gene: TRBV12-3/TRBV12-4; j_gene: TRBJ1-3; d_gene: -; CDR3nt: TGTGCCAGCAGTTGGGCTGCGGGAAACACCATATATTTT; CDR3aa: CASSWAAGNTIYF
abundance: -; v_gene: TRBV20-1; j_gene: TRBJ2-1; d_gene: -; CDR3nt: TGCAGTGCTAGCGGCGTCAATGAGCAGTTCTTC; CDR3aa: CSASGVNEQFF
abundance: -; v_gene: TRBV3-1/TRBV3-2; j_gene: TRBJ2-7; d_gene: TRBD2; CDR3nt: TGTGCCAGCAGCCGAGTAGGGACTAGCGGCTCCTACGAGCAGTACTTC; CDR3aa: CASSRVGTSGSYEQYF
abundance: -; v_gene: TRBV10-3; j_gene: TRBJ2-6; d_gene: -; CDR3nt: TGTGCCATCACTCCTGGGGCCAACGTCCTGACTTTC; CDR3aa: CAITPGANVLTF
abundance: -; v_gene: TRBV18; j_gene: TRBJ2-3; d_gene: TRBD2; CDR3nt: TGTGCCAGCTCAGCTGACGGGAGGTCAGATACGCAGTATTTT; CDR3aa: CASSADGRSDTQYF
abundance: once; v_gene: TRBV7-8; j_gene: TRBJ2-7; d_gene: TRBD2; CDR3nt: TGTGCCAGCAGCTTAGGGACTAGCGGGGGTTACGAGCAGTACTTC; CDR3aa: CASSLGTSGGYEQYF
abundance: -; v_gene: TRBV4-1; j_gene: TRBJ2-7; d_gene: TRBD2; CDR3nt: TGCGCCAGCAGCCCGGGACTAGCGGGAGGGACCCTCTCCTACGAGCAGTACTTC; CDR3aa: CASSPGLAGGTLSYEQYF
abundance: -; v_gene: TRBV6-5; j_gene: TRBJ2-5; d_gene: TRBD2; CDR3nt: TGTGCCAGCACCCCCCCCGGGGGGGAGACCCAGTACTTC; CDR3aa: CASTPPGGETQYF
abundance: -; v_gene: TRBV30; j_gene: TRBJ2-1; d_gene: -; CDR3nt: TGTGCCTGGAGATTGGGGCTAGCGCCAGGGGATGAGCAGTTCTTC; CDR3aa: CAWRLGLAPGDEQFF
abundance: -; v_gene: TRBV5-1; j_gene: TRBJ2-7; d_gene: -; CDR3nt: TGCGCCAGCAGCTTTACAGGGCCCTCCTACGAGCAGTACTTC; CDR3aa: CASSFTGPSYEQYF
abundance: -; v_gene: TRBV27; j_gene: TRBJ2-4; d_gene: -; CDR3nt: TGTGCCAGCAGCCGGTTCCCTCTAGCCAAAAACATTCAGTACTTC; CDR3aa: CASSRFPLAKNIQYF
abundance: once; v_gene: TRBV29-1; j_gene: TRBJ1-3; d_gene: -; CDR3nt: TGCAGCGTGGTCGCGCCGGGCAACACCATATATTTT; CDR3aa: CSVVAPGNTIYF
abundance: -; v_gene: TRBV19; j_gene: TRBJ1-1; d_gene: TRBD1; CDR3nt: TGTGCCAGTATGGTGAGGGGGCATACGGGGGACACTGAAGCTTTCTTT; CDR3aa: CASMVRGHTGDTEAFF
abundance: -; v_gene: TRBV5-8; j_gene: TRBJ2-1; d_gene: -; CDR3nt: TGTGCCAGCAGCTTGGAGGGGTCTGAGCAGTTCTTC; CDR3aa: CASSLEGSEQFF
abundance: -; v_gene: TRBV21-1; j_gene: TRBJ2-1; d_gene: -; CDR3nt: TGTGCCAGGACACGCAATGAGCAGTTCTTC; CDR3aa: CARTRNEQFF
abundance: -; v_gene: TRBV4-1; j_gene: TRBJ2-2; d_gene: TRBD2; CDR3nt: TGCGCCAGCAGTCACTTGACTAGCGGGAGGAACACCGGGGAGCTGTTTTTT; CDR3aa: CASSHLTSGRNTGELFF
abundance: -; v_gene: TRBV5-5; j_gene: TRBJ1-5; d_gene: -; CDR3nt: TGTGCCAGCTCGGGGGAGAGCAATCAGCCCCAGCATTTT; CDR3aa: CASSGESNQPQHF
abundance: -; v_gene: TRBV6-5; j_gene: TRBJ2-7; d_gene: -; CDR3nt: TGTGCCAGCAGTTACGGGGCAGGGGGGTACGAGCAGTACTTC; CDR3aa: CASSYGAGGYEQYF
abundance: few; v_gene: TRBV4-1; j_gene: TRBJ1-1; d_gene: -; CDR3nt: TGCGCCAGCAGCCCCCTCCACCTGGGACGGTCGAACACTGAAGCTTTCTTT; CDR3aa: CASSPLHLGRSNTEAFF
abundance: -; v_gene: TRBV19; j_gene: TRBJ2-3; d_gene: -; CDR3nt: TGTGCCAGTAGTCCAGGACTTACGATTAACCCAGATACGCAGTATTTT; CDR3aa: CASSPGLTINPDTQYF
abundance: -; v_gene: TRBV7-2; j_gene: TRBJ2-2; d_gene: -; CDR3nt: TGTGCCAGCAGCTCCCAGGGGAACACCGGGGAGCTGTTTTTT; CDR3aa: CASSSQGNTGELFF
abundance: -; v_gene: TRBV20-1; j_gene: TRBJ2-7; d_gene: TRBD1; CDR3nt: TGCAGTGCTAGTTCAGGGGGCAACTCCTACGAGCAGTACTTC; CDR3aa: CSASSGGNSYEQYF
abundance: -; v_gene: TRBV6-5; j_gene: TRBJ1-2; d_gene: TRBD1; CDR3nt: TGTGCCAGCAGCCTCGGACAGGTCTATGGCTACACCTTC; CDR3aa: CASSLGQVYGYTF
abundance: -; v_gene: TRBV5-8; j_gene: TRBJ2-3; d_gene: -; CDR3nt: TGTGCCAGCAGCTTACAGGGTTCAGATACGCAGTATTTT; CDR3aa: CASSLQGSDTQYF
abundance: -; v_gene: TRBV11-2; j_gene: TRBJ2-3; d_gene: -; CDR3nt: TGTGCCAGCAGCTTAATGAGACGACCAAACAGAGCAGATACGCAGTATTTT; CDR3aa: CASSLMRRPNRADTQYF
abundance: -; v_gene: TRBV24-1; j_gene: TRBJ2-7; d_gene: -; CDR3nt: TGTGCCACCAGCAGGGTCCCCCGCTCCTACGAGCAGTACTTC; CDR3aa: CATSRVPRSYEQYF
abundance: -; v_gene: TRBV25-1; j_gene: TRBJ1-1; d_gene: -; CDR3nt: TGTGCCAGCAGCGAACAGGGAAGTACTGAAGCTTTCTTT; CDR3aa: CASSEQGSTEAFF
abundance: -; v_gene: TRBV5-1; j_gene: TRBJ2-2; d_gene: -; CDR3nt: TGCGCCAGCAGCAGAACTAGTACGAACACCGGGGAGCTGTTTTTT; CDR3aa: CASSRTSTNTGELFF
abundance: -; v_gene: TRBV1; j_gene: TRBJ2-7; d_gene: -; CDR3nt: TGCACCAGCAGCCAAGATGGACTAGCGGACAACTACGAGCAGTACTTC; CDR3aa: CTSSQDGLADNYEQYF
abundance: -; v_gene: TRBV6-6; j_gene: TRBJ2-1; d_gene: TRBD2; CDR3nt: TGTGCCAGCAGCCGACGTGATAGCGGGGGCCCCTACAATGAGCAGTTCTTC; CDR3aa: CASSRRDSGGPYNEQFF
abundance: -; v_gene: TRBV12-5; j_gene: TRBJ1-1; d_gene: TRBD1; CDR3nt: TGTGCTAGTGGTAAGGGACAGATGAACACTGAAGCTTTCTTT; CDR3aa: CASGKGQMNTEAFF
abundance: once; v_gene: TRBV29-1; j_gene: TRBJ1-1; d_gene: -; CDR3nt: TGCAGCGTTGAAGAAGGGCAGGTGGCCGCTTTCTTT; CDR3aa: CSVEEGQVAAFF
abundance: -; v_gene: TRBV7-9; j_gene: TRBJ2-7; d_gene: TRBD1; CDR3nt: TGTGCCAGCAGCCCGTCCGGGACAGGGGGGCACGAGCAGTACTTC; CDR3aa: CASSPSGTGGHEQYF
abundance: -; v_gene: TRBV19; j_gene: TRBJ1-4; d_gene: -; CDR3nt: TGTGCCAGTAGTGCGCGGATTAATGAAAAACTGTTTTTT; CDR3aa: CASSARINEKLFF
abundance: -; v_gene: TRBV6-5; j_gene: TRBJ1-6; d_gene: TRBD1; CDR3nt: TGTGCCAGCAGTTACTCTAAGACAGGGGGGAATTCACCCCTCCACTTT; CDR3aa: CASSYSKTGGNSPLHF
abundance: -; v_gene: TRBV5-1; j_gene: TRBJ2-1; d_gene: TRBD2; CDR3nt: TGCGCCAGCAGCGGGACTAGCGGCAGCTCCTACAATGAGCAGTTCTTC; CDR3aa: CASSGTSGSSYNEQFF
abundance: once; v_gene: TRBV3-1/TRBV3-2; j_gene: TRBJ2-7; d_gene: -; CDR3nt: TGTGCCAGCAGCCAAGGACAGATCTACGAGCAGTACTTC; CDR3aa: CASSQGQIYEQYF
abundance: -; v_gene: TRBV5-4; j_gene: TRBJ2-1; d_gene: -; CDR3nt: TGTGCCAGCAGCTCCGGCGGGCCCAGCTCCTACAATGAGCAGTTCTTC; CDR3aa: CASSSGGPSSYNEQFF
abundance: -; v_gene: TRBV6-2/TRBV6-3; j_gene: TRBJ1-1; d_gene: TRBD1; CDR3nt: TGTGCCAGCAGTGCGACAGGGGGACTCGCTGAAGCTTTCTTT; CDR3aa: CASSATGGLAEAFF
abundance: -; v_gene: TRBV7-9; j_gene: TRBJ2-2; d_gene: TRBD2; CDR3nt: TGTGCCAGCAGCTTTAGCGGGAGTCTACCCCCCGGGGAGCTGTTTTTT; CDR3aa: CASSFSGSLPPGELFF
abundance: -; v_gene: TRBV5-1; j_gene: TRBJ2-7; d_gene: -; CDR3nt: TGCGCCAGCAGCTTGGCGTGGTTGCGGGACAGCTCCTACGAGCAGTACTTC; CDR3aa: CASSLAWLRDSSYEQYF
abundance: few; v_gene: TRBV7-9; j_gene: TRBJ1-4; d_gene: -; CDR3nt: TGTGCCAGCAACCCCTCCGGGACAACTAATGAAAAACTGTTTTTT; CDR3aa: CASNPSGTTNEKLFF
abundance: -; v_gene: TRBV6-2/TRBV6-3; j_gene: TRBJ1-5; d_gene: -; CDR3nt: TGTGCCAGCAGTTACGGGACATCAAATCAGCCCCAGCATTTT; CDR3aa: CASSYGTSNQPQHF
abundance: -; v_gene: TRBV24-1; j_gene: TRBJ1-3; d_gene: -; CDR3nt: TGTGCCACCAGTGATTTAGCAGGCCGCTCTGGAAACACCATATATTTT; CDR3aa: CATSDLAGRSGNTIYF
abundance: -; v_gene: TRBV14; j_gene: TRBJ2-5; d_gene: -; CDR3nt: TGTGCCAGCAGCCAACGGGAAAAAGAGACCCAGTACTTC; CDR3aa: CASSQREKETQYF
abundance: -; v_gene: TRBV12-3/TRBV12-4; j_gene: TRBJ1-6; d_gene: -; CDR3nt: TGTGCCAGCAGTTTAAAGTCTGGGACCCTCCACTTT; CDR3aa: CASSLKSGTLHF
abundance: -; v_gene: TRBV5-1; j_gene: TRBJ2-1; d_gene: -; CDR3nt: TGCGCCAGCAGCTTACAACCGGGACAAAGACTCAATGAGCAGTTCTTC; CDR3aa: CASSLQPGQRLNEQFF
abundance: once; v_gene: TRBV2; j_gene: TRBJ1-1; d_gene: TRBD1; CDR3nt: TGTGCCAGCCGACAGGGGGCTCACACTGAAGCTTTCTTT; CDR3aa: CASRQGAHTEAFF
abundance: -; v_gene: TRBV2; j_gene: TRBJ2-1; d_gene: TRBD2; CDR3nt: TGTGCCAGCAGTGAAGGGACTAGCAGATCCTACAATGAGCAGTTCTTC; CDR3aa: CASSEGTSRSYNEQFF
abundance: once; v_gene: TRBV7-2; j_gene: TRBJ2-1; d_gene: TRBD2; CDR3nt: TGTGCCAGCAGCTTTAGCGGGGCCTACAATGAGCAGTTCTTC; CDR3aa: CASSFSGAYNEQFF
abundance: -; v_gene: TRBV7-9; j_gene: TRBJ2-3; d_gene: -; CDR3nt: TGTGCCAGCCTGTTTTCTTGGAGCGGACCTGATACGCAGTATTTT; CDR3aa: CASLFSWSGPDTQYF
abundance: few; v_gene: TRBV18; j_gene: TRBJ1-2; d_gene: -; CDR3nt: TGTGCCAGCTCACCATCTAGCGGGAACTATGGCTACACCTTC; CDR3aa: CASSPSSGNYGYTF
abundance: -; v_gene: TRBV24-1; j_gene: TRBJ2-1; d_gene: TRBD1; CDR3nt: TGTGCCACCGGAACAGGGGAATACAATGAGCAGTTCTTC; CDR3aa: CATGTGEYNEQFF